The next 15 T cell receptor beta chains were all read from a single sample in a study of T cell repertoires in cytomegalovirus infection (dated by TCRdb to the late 2010s). The antigens for these receptors are not known. Sequencer: Illumina HiSeq 1500. Using fastp trimming at Q25 and MiXCR clonotype assembly, TCRdb reanalyzed the public sequencing data and kept in-frame beta chains. Rows merge per CDR3 protein into single entries with the most common DNA and genes. This sample lists hundreds of thousands of distinct CDR3 sequences; 33% were detected once. The biggest ten clones account for approximately 18% of the sample. In light of the paper, this sample's treatment or condition label describes: in vitro stimulation with specific CMV peptide epitopes to enrich CMV-specific T cells. Here the sequenced sample was cultured PBMCs, taken from culture after CMV antigen stimulation. The source of these receptors is a human donor in good health (CMV status not recorded). Some clones in this sample may be carry-over from other donors' samples.

The chain employs TRBV12-3 or TRBV12-4 and TRBJ2-5; 11 bases fit TRBD2. The CDR3 consists of 19 residues. Unmatched junction bases numbered 19, after V lost 3 bases and J lost 7 bases. Here the CDR3 DNA reads TGTGCCAGCAGTTTGGGGTCGATAGCGGGAGGGCCTCAACGCCGGACCCAGTACTTC. Amino acid sequence: CASSLGSIAGGPQRRTQYF.

This rearrangement joins TRBV7-9 to TRBJ1-1; the D gene is possibly TRBD1 (5 bases). The CDR3 loop spans 14 amino acids. The V gene lost 5 bases and the J gene lost 5 bases, with 15 bases spanning the gap. The V gene's germline CDR1 is SEHNR and CDR2 FQNEAQ (reference sequence). Here the CDR3 DNA reads TGTGCCAGCAGCCCCTGGGACTTGTGGACTGAAGCTTTCTTT. This encodes CASSPWDLWTEAFF.

A single count supports this clonotype. The V call is TRBV2, the J call TRBJ1-2; possibly TRBD1 for D (5 bases). This CDR3 is built from 13 residues. Trimming left V 4 bases short and J 3 bases short, with 9 bases between. The germline V gene encodes CDR1 SNHLY and CDR2 FYNNEI. The CDR3 is CASSAGLDYGYTF. CDR3 bases: TGTGCCAGCAGTGCGGGGCTCGACTATGGCTACACCTTC.

The chain is built from TRBV4-1 and TRBJ2-3; D might be TRBD1 (5 bases). The CDR3 runs 15 residues. Trimming cost V 2 bases and J 3 bases, with 12 bases left between them. The germline V gene has CDR1 MGHRA and CDR2 YSYEKL. The CDR3 spells CASSQSVTETDTQYF. CDR3 bases: TGCGCCAGCAGCCAATCCGTGACAGAGACAGATACGCAGTATTTT.

The V call is TRBV19, the J call TRBJ1-5; 7 bases line up with TRBD1. The V gene end was trimmed by 5 bases and the J gene end by 6 bases; junction bases not matched to a gene: 4. CDR1 LNHDA and CDR2 SQIVND come from the germline V gene (reference sequence). CDR3 length: 13 amino acids. CDR3 in amino acids: CASSDRAGQPQHF. CDR3 nucleotides: TGTGCCAGTAGTGACAGGGCGGGTCAGCCCCAGCATTTT.

This clonotype was seen more than once but under ten times. The rearrangement joins TRBV10-3 to TRBJ2-5, with a tentative D call TRBD2 (6 bases). The V gene lost 3 bases and the J gene lost 6 bases, with 17 bases spanning the gap. The CDR3 length is 15 residues. Germline CDR1 reads ENHRY; CDR2 reads SYGVKD. The CDR3 DNA follows: TGTGCCATCAGTGAATCTCGGGACTTTGGAAAGACCCAGTACTTC. Translating gives CAISESRDFGKTQYF.

This clonotype showed up many times. The chain employs TRBV7-2 and TRBJ1-2, with 8 bases fitting TRBD1. Germline values: CDR1 SGHTA, CDR2 FQGNSA. This CDR3 spans 13 amino acids. The V and J ends lost 5 bases and 5 bases, in that order; junction bases with no gene match: 4. The DNA for the CDR3 is TGTGCCAGCAGCCGGGACAGGCTATATGGCTACACCTTC. It yields the protein CASSRDRLYGYTF.

The chain employs TRBV7-9 and TRBJ2-1; maybe TRBD2 (6 bases). The germline V gene has CDR1 SEHNR and CDR2 FQNEAQ (reference sequence). The CDR3 runs to 17 residues. V lost 4 bases and J lost 0, with 16 bases in between. CDR3 bases: TGTGCCAGCAGCTCCCTAGGGGAGGTTCTCTCCTACAATGAGCAGTTCTTC. It codes for CASSSLGEVLSYNEQFF.

This clonotype has a handful of counts. The V and J genes are TRBV14 and TRBJ1-1, with D perhaps TRBD1 (5 bases). CDR1 is SGHDN, CDR2 FVKESK, per germline. V lost 0 bases to trimming and J lost 3 bases, with 14 bases between them. CDR3 length: 16 residues. The CDR3 loop reads CASSQEFRVRDTEAFF. The CDR3 nucleotides are TGTGCCAGCAGCCAAGAGTTCAGGGTACGAGACACTGAAGCTTTCTTT.

On this clonotype: One end of the junction does not line up with germline, which may come from a read error. V usage is TRBV9 and J usage is TRBJ2-2, with 8 nucleotides matching TRBD1. The CDR3 sequence is 16 residues long. The germline CDR1 and CDR2 sequences are SGDLS and YYNGEE. The CDR3 spells CASSEVDRGSTVELFF. DNA of the CDR3: TGTGCCAGCAGCGAAGTCGACAGGGGATCCACCGTGGAGCTGTTTTTT. The complete variable domain, with remaining parts taken from reference TRBV9 and TRBJ2-2, reads DSGVTQTPKHLITATGQRVTLRCSPRSGDLSVYWYQQSLDQGLQFLIQYYNGEERAKGNILERFSAQQFPDLHSELNLSSLELGDSALYFCASSEVDRGSTVELFFGEGSRLTVL.

This clonotype came up once. The germline gene is not matched at one end of the junction; a read error may be the cause. The rearrangement uses TRBV7-6 and TRBJ1-1; 7 positions agree with TRBD1. Per germline, CDR1 SGHVS and CDR2 FNYEAQ. The CDR3 has 13 amino acids. This CDR3 is CAGSSTGLTEAFF. For the CDR3, the DNA is TGTGCCGGCAGCTCGACAGGGCTCACTGAAGCTTTCTTT.

The V gene is TRBV6-5, the J gene TRBJ1-2; no clear D. The CDR3 totals 15 residues. Germline V lookup: CDR1 MNHEY, CDR2 SVGAGI. Deletions cut 6 bases from V and 0 bases from J, with 14 bases between. The CDR3 sequence: CASSRGSRSNYGYTF. CDR3 sequence (DNA): TGTGCCAGCAGCCGGGGAAGCAGGTCTAACTATGGCTACACCTTC.

V usage is TRBV6-5 and J usage is TRBJ2-1, with TRBD2 matching over 7 bases. The J segment lost 7 bases and the V segment lost 6 bases, leaving 9 bases of the junction unmatched. Germline loops: CDR1 MNHEY, CDR2 SVGAGI. This CDR3 is built from 14 residues. This CDR3 reads CASREGLGRNEQFF. The CDR3 region has the DNA TGTGCCAGCAGGGAAGGACTAGGCCGGAATGAGCAGTTCTTC.

This clonotype was detected only once. V gene TRBV20-1 combines with J gene TRBJ2-1, with D maybe TRBD2 (7 bases). V was pared by 6 bases and J by 7 bases, with 28 bases between. Germline lookup yields CDR1 DFQATT and CDR2 SNEGSKA (reference sequence). CDR3 length: 17 amino acids. CDR3 in amino acids: CSASPMGGALSGNEQFF. The CDR3 DNA reads TGCAGTGCCAGCCCTATGGGGGGGGCCTTATCGGGTAATGAGCAGTTCTTC.

This clonotype is deemed medium-sized. The rearrangement joins TRBV7-2 to TRBJ2-5, with no clear D. The germline V and J ends were trimmed by 5 bases and 2 bases, with 3 bases remaining between them. The germline V gene encodes CDR1 SGHTA and CDR2 FQGNSA. This CDR3 region has 11 residues. The CDR3 coding sequence is TGTGCCAGCAGCCCTCAAGAGACCCAGTACTTC. Translating gives CASSPQETQYF.